This T cell receptor beta chain was captured in a study of T cell responses to AZD1222 COVID-19 vaccine (dated by TCRdb to the early 2020s). Some background on the complete study: TCR sequencing was performed for roughly 250 trial participants, of whom around 210 were given two doses of AZD1222 and about 25 were given two doses of MenACWY control vaccine. Trial participants were enrolled by age into subgroups of 18-55, 56-69 and 70-plus years, and around 150, 28 and 57 TCR-sequenced participants, respectively, were included in these subgroups.

The time point label corresponds to: about 28 days (+/-7) after the second vaccine dose. AZD1222 recipients with second doses at about 4 weeks or about 12 weeks were pooled, because spike-specific TCR depth and breadth did not differ between schedules. The vaccinee samples were drawn from two UK trials, COV001 and COV002, one of which was a single-blind randomized controlled phase 2/3 trial testing AZD1222 (ChAdOx1 nCoV-19) in healthy adults. For TCRbeta chain sequencing, PBMC samples from trial participants were taken at day 0 and at day 28 after the second dose. CDR3 length: 12 amino acids, cysteine to phenylalanine. The read is trimmed to its CDR3 DNA, 36 bases read in frame from base 1. V gives up 7 bases and J gives up 2 bases, and the segment between their germline ends measures 10 bases. As encoded in the germline V gene, CDR1 is SQVTM while CDR2 is ANQGSEA. The full study reports these points: Conclusions about previously exposed vaccinees are limited, since just a handful of AZD1222 recipients were seropositive for SARS-CoV-2 at baseline. After two AZD1222 doses, both the breadth and the depth of spike-specific TCRs were significantly higher than at day 0 and than in MenACWY recipients. Most participants were white British and females outnumbered males, and the authors suggested that clonal diversity may have been underestimated. Reportedly, almost half of the unique spike-specific TCRs recognized epitopes lying outside the regions that are mutated in the B.1.351 and B.1.1.7 variants. The 56-69-year group was small, and its depth increase did not reach significance, likely because of low power. No day 14 peak-response samples were available, so repertoires were characterized only after the peak T cell response. CD4 TCRs associated with the vaccine covered the entire spike protein, and the dominant responses were in regions 160-218 and 743-854.

Remarks on this clone: The target of this receptor is not known. Base qualities are not provided; no much larger clone lies one nucleotide away.

The CDR3 regions of human TCRbeta chains were analyzed by immunosequencing. In the original analysis: Repertoire TCRs were matched against a reference library of SARS-CoV-2-specific TCRs generated with the MIRA antigen-specificity platform. Breadth was defined as the fraction of unique TCRs that were SARS-CoV-2-associated. Depth was defined as the fraction of total T cells that were SARS-CoV-2-associated. Using the MIRA data, every spike-specific TCR was mapped to the spike region that the TCR reacted to and assigned to either a CD4 or a CD8 class. Log10-transformed breadth and depth values were compared by one-way ANOVA with Sidak's multiple comparisons tests. What TCRdb holds here is the immuneACCESS table cut down to in-frame rearrangements. Part of the clones is not present; checked against another copy, under half of the missing clones reflect an unresolved V gene, and the others are unexplained. From that table come the V and J calls and clone size; the DNA was used to work out D and trimming. This sample is represented by about 120,000 clones; 93% of them were singletons. 5% of the sample lies in the top ten.

Material: peripheral blood, obtained 28 days after the second AZD1222 dose. Here the chain combines TRBV29-1 and TRBJ2-3, with the D call tentatively TRBD1 or TRBD2, each fitting 6 bases. The receptor comes from an adult who received the AZD1222 COVID-19 vaccine. The encoded CDR3 is CSAGEVTDTQYF. In nucleotides, the sequence is TGCAGCGCAGGGGAGGTCACAGATACGCAGTATTTT.